This T cell receptor (beta chain) was documented in a study of untreated major depressive disorder. Study results and limitations: Only three preselected Vbeta families were compared in sequencing.

Data came from immunoSEQ multiplex PCR; TCRdb stores just in-frame clones and leaves some out. The sample contains tens of thousands of clones, approximately 89% of which appear only once. Every participant had European ancestry. Around 96% CD4+ purity was typical by flow cytometry. This clone is a singleton in its sample. Its target is unknown. V was cut by 2 bases and J by 0 bases, with 14 bases left in between. The V gene's germline CDR1 is MNHNS and CDR2 SASEGT. The CDR3 has 17 amino acids. This TCR was sampled from a woman aged 40 to 55 in good health. The chain links TRBV6-1 to TRBJ1-5, with D possibly being TRBD1 (6 bases). Sequencing was done on a sample of CD4+ T cells from PBMCs. For the CDR3, the DNA is TGTGCCAGCAGTGAACGATCCGGACAGTATAGCAATCAGCCCCAGCATTTT. Residues: CASSERSGQYSNQPQHF.